These 8 T cell receptor beta chains were all obtained from the same sample, sequenced in a study of control samples from healthy donors and cancer patients. Only in-frame clones appear in the TCRdb table, and some are missing; sequencing was by immunoSEQ multiplex PCR. This sample yields around 110,000 clones, of which 88% are seen a single time; around 2.5% belongs to the top ten. The sample taken for sequencing was blood. The receptors derive from a woman in her 70s in good health.

In this sample, this clone turned up a few times. The V and J genes are TRBV7-2 and TRBJ2-3; a possible D gene is TRBD1 (5 bases). This CDR3 region has 14 residues. The V gene lost 6 bases and the J gene lost 9 bases, with 19 bases spanning the gap. CDR1 and CDR2 from the germline V gene are SGHTA and FQGNSA. CDR3 nucleotides: TGTGCCAGCAGTCAAATGTCGTTGGCAGGGACGCAGTATTTT. Protein sequence: CASSQMSLAGTQYF.

A few counts support this clone. The V and J genes are TRBV7-2 and TRBJ2-5; 9 bases fit TRBD2. Germline CDR1 reads SGHTA; CDR2 reads FQGNSA. Trimming took 5 bases from V and 3 from J; bases not matched to a gene: 7. This CDR3 comprises 15 residues. As DNA, the CDR3 is TGTGCCAGCAGCCTCACCTCTAGCGGGGAAGAGACCCAGTACTTC. This encodes CASSLTSSGEETQYF.

This chain connects TRBV5-1 to TRBJ2-5; TRBD2 matches 10 bases. Germline CDR1 and CDR2: SGHRS and YFSETQ. V dropped 5 bases and J dropped 3; count of bases not matched to a gene: 4. This CDR3 is built from 14 residues. As DNA, the CDR3 is TGCGCCAGCAGTCGGCTAGCGGGGGAAGAGACCCAGTACTTC. Protein sequence: CASSRLAGEETQYF. Full variable domain (outside the CDR3, taken from reference TRBV5-1 and TRBJ2-5): KAGVTQTPRYLIKTRGQQVTLSCSPISGHRSVSWYQQTPGQGLQFLFEYFSETQRNKGNFPGRFSGRQFSNSRSEMNVSTLELGDSALYLCASSRLAGEETQYFGPGTRLLVL.

This chain joins TRBV5-1 and TRBJ2-1; no firm D call. The CDR3 is 15 residues long. V lost 5 bases and J lost 7, with 19 bases in between. Germline V CDR1 and CDR2: SGHRS, YFSETQ. In nucleotides, the CDR3 is TGCGCCAGCAGTTCCGAGGTTGGGGTTTTGAATGAGCAGTTCTTC. Its protein product is CASSSEVGVLNEQFF.

The chain combines TRBV3-1 (or the pseudogene TRBV3-2) with TRBJ2-1; D not certain. This CDR3 contains 13 residues. V was pared by 5 bases and J by 1 base, with 6 bases between. The germline V gene encodes CDR1 LGHDT and CDR2 YNNKEL (reference sequence). CDR3 in amino acids: CASSRRSYNEQFF. Written as DNA, the CDR3 is TGTGCCAGCAGCAGAAGGTCCTACAATGAGCAGTTCTTC.

V is TRBV7-2 and J is TRBJ2-7, with a possible D match to TRBD1 (6 bases). V was cut by 4 bases and J by 1 base, with 8 bases left in between. The CDR3 covers 13 residues. Germline CDR1 and CDR2: SGHTA and FQGNSA. The DNA of the CDR3 is TGTGCCAGCAGCTGGGACATGTCCTACGAGCAGTACTTC. Protein sequence: CASSWDMSYEQYF.

The rearrangement uses TRBV7-2 and TRBJ2-5; 8 positions agree with TRBD2. Germline trimming cut 3 bases from V and 6 bases from J; bases unmatched to any gene: 18. The CDR3 contains 18 residues. Germline V gene data show CDR1 as SGHTA and CDR2 as FQGNSA. The CDR3 reads CASSFGLGPGLGKQTQYF. The CDR3 DNA reads as TGTGCCAGCAGCTTCGGGTTGGGTCCGGGACTAGGGAAACAGACCCAGTACTTC.

V and J are TRBV5-1 and TRBJ1-4; D not resolved. The germline CDR1 and CDR2 sequences are SGHRS and YFSETQ. V was trimmed by 5 bases and J by 3 bases, leaving 8 bases between them. This CDR3 is 13 amino acids long. CDR3 sequence reads: CASSARPNEKLFF. The CDR3 DNA reads as TGCGCCAGCAGTGCCAGGCCTAATGAAAAACTGTTTTTT.